This T cell receptor beta chain originates from a study of T cell responses to AZD1222 COVID-19 vaccine. Study background: Combined were second doses at about 4 or about 12 weeks.

TCRdb's copy holds only in-frame clones and misses some; the assay was immunoSEQ multiplex PCR. The data hold about 140,000 clones, with over 85% observed a single time. A note on this clone: Its antigen is not known.

Trimming removed 3 bases from V and 4 bases from J, with 6 bases in between. CDR3 length: 12 amino acids. The study, taken as a whole, reports: Variant regions that are unmutated are reportedly the target of nearly half of spike-specific TCRs. Clonal diversity was possibly underestimated, and the donors were mostly white British, with more females.

The source was peripheral blood, collected on day 0 of AZD1222 vaccination. The chain is built from TRBV12-3 or TRBV12-4 and TRBJ1-2; D gene uncertain. The receptor comes from an adult in good health. CDR3 protein: CASSFVSYGYTF. CDR3 DNA: TGTGCCAGCAGTTTCGTTTCCTATGGCTACACCTTC.